This T cell receptor beta chain derives from a study of read filtering for tumor transcriptome and immune sequencing. About the research overall: Per sample, TCR-region reads ranged about 4 to 10.27 million by IR-seq, roughly 75 to 1,400 by RNA-seq.

Overall study results and limits: RNA-seq captured clonotypes less deeply and reliably than IR-seq. Without single-read clonotypes, shared clonotype proportions correlated more between IR-seq and RNA-seq.

At the time of active disease, bone marrow was collected from every patient. This clonotype was counted many times. Its antigen is not known. This library used about 360 ng RNA and molecular barcoded adaptors spanning alpha/delta and beta/gamma chains. TCRdb re-called the reads with MiXCR, one entry per CDR3 protein. The sample holds more than 70,000 distinct CDR3 sequences, roughly 21% seen once. Sequencing used a population of CD138-negative cells sorted from bone marrow. This TCR derives from a donor at least 40 years old with multiple myeloma.

The CDR3 region is CASSRDSQETQYF. The DNA for the CDR3 is TGTGCCAGCAGCAGGGACAGCCAAGAGACCCAGTACTTC. The chain carries TRBV7-3 and TRBJ2-5; TRBD1 matches at 7 bases. The CDR3 has 13 residues. V was clipped by 5 bases and J by 1 base; unmatched bases: 1. Germline loops: CDR1 SGHTA, CDR2 FQGTGA.